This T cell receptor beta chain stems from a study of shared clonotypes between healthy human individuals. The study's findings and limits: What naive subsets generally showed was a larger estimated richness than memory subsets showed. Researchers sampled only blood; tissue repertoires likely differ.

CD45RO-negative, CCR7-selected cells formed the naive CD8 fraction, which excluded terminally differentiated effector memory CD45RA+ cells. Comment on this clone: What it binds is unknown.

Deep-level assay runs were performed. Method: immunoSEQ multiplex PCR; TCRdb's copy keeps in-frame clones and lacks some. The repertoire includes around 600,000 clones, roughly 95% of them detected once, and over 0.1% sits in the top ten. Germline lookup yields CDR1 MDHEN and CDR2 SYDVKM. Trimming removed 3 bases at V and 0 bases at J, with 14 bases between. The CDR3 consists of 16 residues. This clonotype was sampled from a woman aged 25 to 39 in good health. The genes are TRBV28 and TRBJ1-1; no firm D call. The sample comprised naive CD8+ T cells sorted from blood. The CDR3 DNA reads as TGTGCCAGCAGTTTCACCTGGTTCGGTATGAACACTGAAGCTTTCTTT. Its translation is CASSFTWFGMNTEAFF. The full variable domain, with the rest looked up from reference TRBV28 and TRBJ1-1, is DVKVTQSSRYLVKRTGEKVFLECVQDMDHENMFWYRQDPGLGLRLIYFSYDVKMKEKGDIPEGYSVSREKKERFSLILESASTNQTSMYLCASSFTWFGMNTEAFFGQGTRLTVV.